This T cell receptor (beta chain) was captured by sequencing in a study of T cells in Graves' hyperthyroidism and ophthalmopathy. For the diagnoses, clinical symptoms, serum thyroxine and TRAb, thyroid ultrasound and orbital computed tomography were used. Overall study results and limits: Most expanded thyroid clonotypes above 0.001 also appeared in blood. Stable hyperthyroidism was told apart from ophthalmopathy by a model built on 13 V-J features.

The germline V gene encodes CDR1 MDHEN and CDR2 SYDVKM. Trimming shortened V by 9 bases and J by 7 bases, and 15 bases separated the two germline ends. The CDR3 consists of 12 residues. RNA transcripts gave rise to amplified TCR beta CDR3 regions. HTBI primers drove first-round RT-PCR of the TCR CDR3. TCRdb itself ran the multiplex PCR reads through MiXCR, one entry per CDR3 protein. The sample includes about 250,000 distinct CDR3 sequences, around 25% of them seen just once. Details on this clonotype: Its antigen remains unidentified.

The source is a woman in her forties with Graves' ophthalmopathy. The sequenced sample was blood. This rearrangement joins TRBV28 to TRBJ2-5; perhaps TRBD1 as D (6 bases). In DNA, the CDR3 is TGTGCCAGTTCACAGGGACCCGGGACCCAGTACTTC. It specifies CASSQGPGTQYF.